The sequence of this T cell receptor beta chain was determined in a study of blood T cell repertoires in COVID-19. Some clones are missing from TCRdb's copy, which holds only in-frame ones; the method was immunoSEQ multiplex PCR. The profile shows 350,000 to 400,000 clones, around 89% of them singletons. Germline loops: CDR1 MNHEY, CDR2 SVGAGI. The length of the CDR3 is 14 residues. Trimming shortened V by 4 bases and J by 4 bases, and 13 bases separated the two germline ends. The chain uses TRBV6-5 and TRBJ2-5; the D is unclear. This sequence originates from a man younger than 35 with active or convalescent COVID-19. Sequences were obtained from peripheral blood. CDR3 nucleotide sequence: TGTGCCAGCAGTTCGTCAGGTTACTTAGAGACCCAGTACTTC. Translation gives CASSSSGYLETQYF.